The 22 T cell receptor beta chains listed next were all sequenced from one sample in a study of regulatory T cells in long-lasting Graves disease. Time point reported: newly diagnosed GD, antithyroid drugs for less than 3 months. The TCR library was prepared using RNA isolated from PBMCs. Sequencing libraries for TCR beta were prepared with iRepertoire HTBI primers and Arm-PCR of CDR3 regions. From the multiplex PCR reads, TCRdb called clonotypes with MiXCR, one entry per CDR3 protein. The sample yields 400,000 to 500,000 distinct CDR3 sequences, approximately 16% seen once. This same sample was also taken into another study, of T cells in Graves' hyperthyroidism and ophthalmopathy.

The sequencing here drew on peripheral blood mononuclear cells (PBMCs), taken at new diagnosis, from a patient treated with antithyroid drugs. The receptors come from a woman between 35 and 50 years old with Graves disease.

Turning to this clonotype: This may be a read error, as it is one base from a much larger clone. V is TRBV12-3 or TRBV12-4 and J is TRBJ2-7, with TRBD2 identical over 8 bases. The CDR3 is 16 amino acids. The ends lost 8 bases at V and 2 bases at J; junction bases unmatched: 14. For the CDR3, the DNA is TGTGCCAGCGGATCCGGAAGCGGGAGTAACACCTACGAGCAGTACTTC. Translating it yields CASGSGSGSNTYEQYF.

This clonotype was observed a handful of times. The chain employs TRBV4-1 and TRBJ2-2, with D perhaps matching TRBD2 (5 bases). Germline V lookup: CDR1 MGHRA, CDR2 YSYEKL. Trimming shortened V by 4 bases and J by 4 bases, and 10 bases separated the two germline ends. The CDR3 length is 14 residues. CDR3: CASSPLEGTGELFF. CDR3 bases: TGCGCCAGCAGCCCCCTTGAGGGCACCGGGGAGCTGTTTTTT.

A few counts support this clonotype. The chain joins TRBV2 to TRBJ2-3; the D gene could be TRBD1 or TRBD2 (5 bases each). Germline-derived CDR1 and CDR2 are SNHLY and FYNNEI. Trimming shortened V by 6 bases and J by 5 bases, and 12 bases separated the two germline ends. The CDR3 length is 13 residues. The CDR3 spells CASRASGGDTQYF. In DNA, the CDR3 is TGTGCCAGCAGGGCGAGTGGGGGAGATACGCAGTATTTT.

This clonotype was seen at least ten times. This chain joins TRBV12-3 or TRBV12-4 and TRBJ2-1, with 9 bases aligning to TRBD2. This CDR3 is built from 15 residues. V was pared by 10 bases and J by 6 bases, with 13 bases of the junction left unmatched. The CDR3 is CAITRRGGRANEQFF. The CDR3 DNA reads TGTGCCATCACAAGACGGGGCGGGAGGGCCAATGAGCAGTTCTTC.

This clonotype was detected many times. This CDR3 is CASSLDRALEQYF. DNA for the CDR3: TGTGCCAGCAGCTTAGACAGGGCCCTCGAGCAGTACTTC. The rearrangement links TRBV11-3 to TRBJ2-7; D might be TRBD1 (5 bases). The V and J ends lost 0 bases and 6 bases respectively, with 9 bases between them. Looked up from germline, CDR1 is SGHNT and CDR2 is YENEEA. This CDR3 is 13 amino acids long. Full variable domain (rest looked up from reference TRBV11-3 and TRBJ2-7): EAGVVQSPRYKIIEKKQPVAFWCNPISGHNTLYWYLQNLGQGPELLIRYENEEAVDDSQLPKDRFSAERLKGVDSTLKIQPAELGDSAVYLCASSLDRALEQYFGPGTRLTVT.

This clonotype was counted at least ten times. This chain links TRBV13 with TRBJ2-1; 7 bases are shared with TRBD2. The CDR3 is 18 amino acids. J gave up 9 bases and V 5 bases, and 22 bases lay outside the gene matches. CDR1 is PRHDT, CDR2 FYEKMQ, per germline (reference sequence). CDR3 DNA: TGTGCCAGCAGCCCCCATGGGTTGTCGGGAGGAAGAGGGAGTGAGCAGTTCTTC. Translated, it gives CASSPHGLSGGRGSEQFF.

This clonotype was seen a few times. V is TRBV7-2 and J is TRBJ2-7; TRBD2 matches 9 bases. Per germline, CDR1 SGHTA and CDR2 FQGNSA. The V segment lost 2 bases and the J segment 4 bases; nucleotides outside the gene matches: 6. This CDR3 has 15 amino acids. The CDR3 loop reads CASSLNSGSGYEQYF. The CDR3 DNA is TGTGCCAGCAGCTTAAATAGCGGGAGCGGGTACGAGCAGTACTTC.

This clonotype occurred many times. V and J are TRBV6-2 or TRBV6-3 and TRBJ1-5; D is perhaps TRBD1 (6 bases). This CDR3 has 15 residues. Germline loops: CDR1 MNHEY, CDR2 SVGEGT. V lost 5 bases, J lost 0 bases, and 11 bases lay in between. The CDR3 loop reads CASSKDRISNQPQHF. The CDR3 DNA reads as TGTGCCAGCAGTAAGGACAGAATTAGCAATCAGCCCCAGCATTTT.

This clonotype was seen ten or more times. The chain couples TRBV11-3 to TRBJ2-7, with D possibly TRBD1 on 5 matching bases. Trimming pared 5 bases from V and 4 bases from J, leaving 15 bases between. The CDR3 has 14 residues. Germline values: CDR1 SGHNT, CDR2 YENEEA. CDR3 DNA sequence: TGTGCCAGCAGCCCCGACCTAGGGGATTACGAGCAGTACTTC. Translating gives CASSPDLGDYEQYF.

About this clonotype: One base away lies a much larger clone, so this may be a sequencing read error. CDR3 sequence (DNA): TGTGCCAGCGGAGGAAAAACCTATGGCTACACCTTC. This codes for CASGGKTYGYTF. V and J are TRBV28 and TRBJ1-2, with unresolved D. From germline, CDR1 is MDHEN and CDR2 SYDVKM. The CDR3 contains 12 residues. V was cut by 8 bases and J by 4 bases, with 11 bases left in between.

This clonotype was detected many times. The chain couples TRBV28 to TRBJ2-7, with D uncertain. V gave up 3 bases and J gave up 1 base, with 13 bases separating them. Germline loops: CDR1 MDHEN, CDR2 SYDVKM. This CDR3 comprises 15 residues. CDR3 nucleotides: TGTGCCAGCAGTTTCGTTCCTTCGTCATCCTACGAGCAGTACTTC. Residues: CASSFVPSSSYEQYF.

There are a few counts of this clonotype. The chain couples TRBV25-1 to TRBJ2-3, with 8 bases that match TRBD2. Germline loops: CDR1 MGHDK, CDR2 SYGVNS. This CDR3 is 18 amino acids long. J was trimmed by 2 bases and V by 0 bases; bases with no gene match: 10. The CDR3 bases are TGTGCCAGCAGTGAATATTTCCCTAGCGGGCACCACACAGATACGCAGTATTTT. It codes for CASSEYFPSGHHTDTQYF.

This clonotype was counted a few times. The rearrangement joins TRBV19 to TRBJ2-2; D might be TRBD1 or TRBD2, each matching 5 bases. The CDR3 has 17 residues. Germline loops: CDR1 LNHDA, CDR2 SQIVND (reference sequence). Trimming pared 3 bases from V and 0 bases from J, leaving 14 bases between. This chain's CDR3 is CASSMSGTPTNTGELFF. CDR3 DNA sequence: TGTGCCAGTAGTATGTCAGGGACCCCTACGAACACCGGGGAGCTGTTTTTT.

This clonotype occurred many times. Written as DNA, the CDR3 is TGTGCCAGCAAAATTAGCGGGGCTCTAGACGAGCAGTACTTC. Protein: CASKISGALDEQYF. The V and J genes are TRBV11-3 and TRBJ2-7, with TRBD2 matching 8 bases. The germline V gene has CDR1 SGHNT and CDR2 YENEEA. There are 14 residues in the CDR3. V was clipped by 7 bases and J by 5 bases; unmatched bases: 10.

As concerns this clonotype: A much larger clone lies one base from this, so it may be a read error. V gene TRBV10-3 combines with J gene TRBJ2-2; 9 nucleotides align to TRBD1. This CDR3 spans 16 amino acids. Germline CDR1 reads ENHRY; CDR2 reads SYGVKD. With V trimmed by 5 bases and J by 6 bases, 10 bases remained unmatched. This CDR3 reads CAISPAGTGRAGELFF. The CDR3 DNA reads TGTGCCATCAGTCCGGCCGGGACAGGGCGCGCCGGGGAGCTGTTTTTT.

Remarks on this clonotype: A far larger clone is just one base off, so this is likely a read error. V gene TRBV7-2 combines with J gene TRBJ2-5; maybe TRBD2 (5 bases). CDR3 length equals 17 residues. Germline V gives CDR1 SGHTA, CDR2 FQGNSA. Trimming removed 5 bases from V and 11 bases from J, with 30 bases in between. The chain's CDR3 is CASSPTLSVGSYNEQYF. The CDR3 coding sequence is TGTGCCAGCAGCCCGACCCTTAGCGTAGGCTCCTACAATGAGCAGTACTTC.

DNA of the CDR3: TGTGCCAGCAGCCAAGTTGGCAGGGCTGAGACCCAGTACTTC. This translates into CASSQVGRAETQYF. This chain connects TRBV11-3 to TRBJ2-5; a possible D gene is TRBD1 (5 bases). This CDR3 is built from 14 residues. V was cut by 5 bases and J by 5 bases, with 15 bases left in between. Germline values: CDR1 SGHNT, CDR2 YENEEA.

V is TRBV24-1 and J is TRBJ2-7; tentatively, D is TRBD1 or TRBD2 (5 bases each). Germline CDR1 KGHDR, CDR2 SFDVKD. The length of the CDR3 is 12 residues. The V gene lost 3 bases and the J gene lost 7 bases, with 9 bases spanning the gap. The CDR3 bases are TGTGCCACCAGTGATGGGGGATTAGAGCAGTACTTC. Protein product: CATSDGGLEQYF.

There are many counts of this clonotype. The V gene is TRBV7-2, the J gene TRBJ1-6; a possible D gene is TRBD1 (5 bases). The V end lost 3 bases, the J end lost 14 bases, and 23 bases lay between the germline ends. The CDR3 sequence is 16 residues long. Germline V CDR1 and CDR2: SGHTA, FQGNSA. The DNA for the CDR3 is TGTGCCAGCAGCTTTTGGAGGGGCGAAGGAAAAGAGGCCCTCCACTTT. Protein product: CASSFWRGEGKEALHF.

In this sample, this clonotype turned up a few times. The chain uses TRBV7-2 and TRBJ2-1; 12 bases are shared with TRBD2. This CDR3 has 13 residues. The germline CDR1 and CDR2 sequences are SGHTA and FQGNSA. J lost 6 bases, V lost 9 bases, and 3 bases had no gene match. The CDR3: CASLAGGLNEQFF. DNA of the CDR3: TGTGCCAGTCTAGCGGGGGGGCTCAATGAGCAGTTCTTC. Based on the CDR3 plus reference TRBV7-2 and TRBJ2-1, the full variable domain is GAGVSQSPSNKVTEKGKDVELRCDPISGHTALYWYRQSLGQGLEFLIYFQGNSAPDKSGLPSDRFSAERTGGSVSTLTIQRTQQEDSAVYLCASLAGGLNEQFFGPGTRLTVL.

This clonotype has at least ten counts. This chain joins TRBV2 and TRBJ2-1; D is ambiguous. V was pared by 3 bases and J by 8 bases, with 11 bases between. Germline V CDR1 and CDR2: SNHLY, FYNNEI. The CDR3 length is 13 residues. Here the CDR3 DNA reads TGTGCCAGCAGTGACATTGGCGGTCATGAGCAGTTCTTC. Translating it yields CASSDIGGHEQFF.

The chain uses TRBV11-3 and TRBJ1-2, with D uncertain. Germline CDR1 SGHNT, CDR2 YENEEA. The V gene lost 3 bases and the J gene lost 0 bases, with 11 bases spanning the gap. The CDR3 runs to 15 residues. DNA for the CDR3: TGTGCCAGCAGCTTTATCGGCGACTCTAACTATGGCTACACCTTC. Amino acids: CASSFIGDSNYGYTF.